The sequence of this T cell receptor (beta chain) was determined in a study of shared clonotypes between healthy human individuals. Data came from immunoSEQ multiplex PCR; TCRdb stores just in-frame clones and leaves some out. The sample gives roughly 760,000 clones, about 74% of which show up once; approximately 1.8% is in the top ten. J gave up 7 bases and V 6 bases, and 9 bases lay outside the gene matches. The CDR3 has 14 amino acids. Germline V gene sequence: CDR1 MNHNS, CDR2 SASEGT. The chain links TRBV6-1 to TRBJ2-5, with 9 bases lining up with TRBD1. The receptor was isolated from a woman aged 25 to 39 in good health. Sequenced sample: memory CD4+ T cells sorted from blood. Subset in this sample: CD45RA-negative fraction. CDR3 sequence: CASRLGQGTVTQYF. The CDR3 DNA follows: TGTGCCAGCAGGTTAGGACAGGGGACGGTGACCCAGTACTTC.